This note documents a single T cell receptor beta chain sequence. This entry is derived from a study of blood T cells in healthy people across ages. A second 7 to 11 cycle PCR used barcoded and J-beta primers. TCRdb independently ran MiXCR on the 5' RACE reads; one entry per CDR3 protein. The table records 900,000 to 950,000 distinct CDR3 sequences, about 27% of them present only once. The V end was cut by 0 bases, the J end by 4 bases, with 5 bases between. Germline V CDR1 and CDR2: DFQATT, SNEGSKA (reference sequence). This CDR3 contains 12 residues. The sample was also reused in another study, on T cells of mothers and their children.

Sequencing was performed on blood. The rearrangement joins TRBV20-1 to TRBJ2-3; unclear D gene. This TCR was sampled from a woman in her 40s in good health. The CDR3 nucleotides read TGCAGTGCTAGAGATATGGCAGATACGCAGTATTTT. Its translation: CSARDMADTQYF.